This T cell receptor beta chain was captured in a study of blood T cells in healthy people across ages. Study findings and constraints: Across the age range, TCR beta diversity per million T cells fell in a roughly linear way. Diversity was higher, and naive CD4+ cells more numerous, in long-lived donors than in aged donors.

With 4 bases clipped from V and 7 bases from J, the junction kept 8 bases outside the gene matches. The CDR3 contains 16 residues. The germline CDR1 and CDR2 sequences are SEHNR and FQNEAQ (reference sequence). This clonotype was counted between two and nine times. Its specificity is unknown. A second PCR, run for about 7 to 12 cycles, used a sample-barcoded 5' primer plus a J-beta primer mix. A tag from a template-switch adaptor with 12 random nucleotides marked each cDNA molecule. CDR3-containing paired-end reads numbering at least 2.5 million came from each sample. TCRdb reanalysed the 5' RACE reads using MiXCR and keeps one entry per CDR3 protein. This sample has approximately 820,000 distinct CDR3 sequences, with around 42% found just once.

This chain uses TRBV7-9 with TRBJ1-6, with 9 bases that match TRBD1. This receptor was obtained from a man aged 60-69 years in good health. The sample taken for sequencing was blood. For the CDR3, the DNA is TGTGCCAGCAGCTCAAAATCCGGGACAGGGAATTCACCCCTCCACTTT. Translating gives CASSSKSGTGNSPLHF.